This TCR beta chain was captured in a study of T cell responses to AZD1222 COVID-19 vaccine. Study-level results: There were vaccine-associated CD4 TCRs across spike, dominant at 160-218 and 743-854. After two AZD1222 doses, spike-specific TCR breadth and depth rose versus day 0. Most donors were white British, females outnumbered males, and clonal diversity was possibly underestimated. The reported proportion of spike-specific TCRs targeting unmutated variant regions was nearly half.

The table lists this clone with a count of one. Its antigen is currently unknown. Assay: immunoSEQ multiplex PCR; the TCRdb copy retains only in-frame clones and omits some. Here the sample spans more than 90,000 clones, more than 70% being singletons. Sequencing used peripheral blood, obtained 28 days after the second AZD1222 dose. This TCR was recovered from an adult who received the AZD1222 COVID-19 vaccine.

Here the CDR3 reads CASNTGTFYNEQFF. Written as DNA, the CDR3 is TGTGCCTCGAACACCGGGACTTTCTACAATGAGCAGTTCTTC. The V call is TRBV19, the J call TRBJ2-1; tentative D call: TRBD2 (6 bases). V dropped 11 bases and J dropped 3 bases, with 17 bases sitting between them. Germline values: CDR1 LNHDA, CDR2 SQIVND (reference sequence). The CDR3 is 14 residues long.